Included here is one T cell receptor (beta chain) sequence, with context. Profiling relied on immunoSEQ multiplex PCR, and the TCRdb table lists in-frame clones only, not all of them. This table has around 100,000 clones, approximately 84% appearing once. The source of the sample is a study of blood T cell repertoires in COVID-19. The wider study: PBMCs, B-cell-depleted T cells, or T cells provided the cDNA or gDNA that made up the material.

The CDR3 is 13 amino acids. Unmatched junction bases numbered 6, after V lost 7 bases and J lost 4 bases. Germline V gives CDR1 MDHEN, CDR2 SYDVKM. What was sequenced was peripheral blood. The V gene is TRBV28, the J gene TRBJ1-2; 7 bases are shared with TRBD1. The TCR sequence derives from a man aged 50-60 years with acute or convalescent COVID-19. CDR3 sequence: CASTGQSRYGYTF. The CDR3 DNA sequence: TGTGCCAGCACGGGACAGTCTCGCTATGGCTACACCTTC.